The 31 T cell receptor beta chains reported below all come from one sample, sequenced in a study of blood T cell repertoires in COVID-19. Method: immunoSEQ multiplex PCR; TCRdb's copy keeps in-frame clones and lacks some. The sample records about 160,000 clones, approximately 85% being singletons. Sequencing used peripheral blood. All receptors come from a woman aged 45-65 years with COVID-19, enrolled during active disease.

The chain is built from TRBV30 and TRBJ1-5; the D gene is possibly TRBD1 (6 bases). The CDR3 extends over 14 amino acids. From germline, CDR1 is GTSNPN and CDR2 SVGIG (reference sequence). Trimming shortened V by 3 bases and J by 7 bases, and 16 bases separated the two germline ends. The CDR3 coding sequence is TGTGCCTGGAGCGAGGGGGTGCCCGGGCAGCCCCAGCATTTT. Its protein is CAWSEGVPGQPQHF.

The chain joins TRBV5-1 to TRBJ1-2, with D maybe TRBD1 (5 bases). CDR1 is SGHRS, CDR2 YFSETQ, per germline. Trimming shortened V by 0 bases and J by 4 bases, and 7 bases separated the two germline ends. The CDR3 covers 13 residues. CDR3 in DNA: TGCGCCAGCAGCTTGGACAGGTTCTATGGCTACACCTTC. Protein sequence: CASSLDRFYGYTF.

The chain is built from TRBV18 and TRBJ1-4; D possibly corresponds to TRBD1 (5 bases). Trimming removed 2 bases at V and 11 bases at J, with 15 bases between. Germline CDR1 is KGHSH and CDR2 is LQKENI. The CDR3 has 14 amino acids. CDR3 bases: TGTGCCAGCTCACCAGGGCAGGATTCAGGGAAACTGTTTTTT. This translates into CASSPGQDSGKLFF.

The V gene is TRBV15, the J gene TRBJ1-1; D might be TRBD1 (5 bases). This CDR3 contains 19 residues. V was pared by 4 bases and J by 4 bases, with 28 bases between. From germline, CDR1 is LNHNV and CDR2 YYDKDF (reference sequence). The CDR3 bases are TGTGCCACCAGCAAAACAAGTGGAGGCCAACGTGGGGGAGGCACTGAAGCTTTCTTT. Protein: CATSKTSGGQRGGGTEAFF.

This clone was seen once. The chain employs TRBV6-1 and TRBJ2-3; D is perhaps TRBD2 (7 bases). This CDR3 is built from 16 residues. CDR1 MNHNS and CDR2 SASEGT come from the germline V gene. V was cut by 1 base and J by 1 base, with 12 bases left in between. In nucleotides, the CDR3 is TGTGCCAGCAGTGAAGTTGGGGGGGGCGGCACAGATACGCAGTATTTT. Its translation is CASSEVGGGGTDTQYF.

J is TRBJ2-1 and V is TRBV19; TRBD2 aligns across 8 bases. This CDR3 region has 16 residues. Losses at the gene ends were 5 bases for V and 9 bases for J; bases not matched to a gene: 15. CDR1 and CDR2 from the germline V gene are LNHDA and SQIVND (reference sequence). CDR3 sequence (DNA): TGTGCCAGTAGTGCTAGGGAGCGGGGGAGACAAGTTGAGCAGTTCTTC. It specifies CASSARERGRQVEQFF.

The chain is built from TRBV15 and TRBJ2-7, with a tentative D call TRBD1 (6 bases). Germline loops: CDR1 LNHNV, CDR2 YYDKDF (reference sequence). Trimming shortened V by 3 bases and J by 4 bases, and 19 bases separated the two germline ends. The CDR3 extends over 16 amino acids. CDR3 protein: CATSRGRGLTGYEQYF. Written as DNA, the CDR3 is TGTGCCACCAGCAGGGGAAGGGGCCTAACAGGGTACGAGCAGTACTTC.

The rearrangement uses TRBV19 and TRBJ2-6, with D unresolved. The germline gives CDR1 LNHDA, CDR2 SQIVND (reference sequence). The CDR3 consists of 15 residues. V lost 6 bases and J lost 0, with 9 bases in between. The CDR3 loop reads CASRPTPSGANVLTF. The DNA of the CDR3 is TGTGCCAGTAGGCCGACACCCTCTGGGGCCAACGTCCTGACTTTC.

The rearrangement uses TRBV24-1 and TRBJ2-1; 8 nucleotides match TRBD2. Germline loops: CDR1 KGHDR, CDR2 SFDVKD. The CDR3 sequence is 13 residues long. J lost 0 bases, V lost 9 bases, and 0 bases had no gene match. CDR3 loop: CATGTSSYNEQFF. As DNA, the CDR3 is TGTGCCACCGGGACTAGCTCCTACAATGAGCAGTTCTTC.

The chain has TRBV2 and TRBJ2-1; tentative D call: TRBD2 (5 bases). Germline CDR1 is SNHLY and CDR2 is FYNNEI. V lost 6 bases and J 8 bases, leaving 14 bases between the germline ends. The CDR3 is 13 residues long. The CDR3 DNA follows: TGTGCCAGCAGAGCGGCCCTCGGGTATGAGCAGTTCTTC. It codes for CASRAALGYEQFF.

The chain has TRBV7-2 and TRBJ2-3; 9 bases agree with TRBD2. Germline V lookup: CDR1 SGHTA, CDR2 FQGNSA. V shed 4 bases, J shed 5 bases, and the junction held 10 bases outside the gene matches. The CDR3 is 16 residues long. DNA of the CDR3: TGTGCCAGCAGCTCCCGGCGCGGGGGGGCTATAGATACGCAGTATTTT. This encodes CASSSRRGGAIDTQYF.

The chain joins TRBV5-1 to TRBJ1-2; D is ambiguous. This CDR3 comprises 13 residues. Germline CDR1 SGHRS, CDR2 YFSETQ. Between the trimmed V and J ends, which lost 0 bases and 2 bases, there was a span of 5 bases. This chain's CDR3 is CASSLGANYGYTF. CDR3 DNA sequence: TGCGCCAGCAGCTTGGGGGCAAACTATGGCTACACCTTC.

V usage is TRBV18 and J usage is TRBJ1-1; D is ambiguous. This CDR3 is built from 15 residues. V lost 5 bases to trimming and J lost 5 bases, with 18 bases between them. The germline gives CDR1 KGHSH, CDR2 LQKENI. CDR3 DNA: TGTGCCAGCTCAGTAACAGAGGGTGGAAGGACTGAAGCTTTCTTT. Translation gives CASSVTEGGRTEAFF.

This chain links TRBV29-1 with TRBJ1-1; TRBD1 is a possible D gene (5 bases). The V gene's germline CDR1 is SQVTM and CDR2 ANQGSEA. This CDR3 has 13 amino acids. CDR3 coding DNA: TGCAGTACCACATCGGGGGAGAACGATGAAGCTTTCTTT. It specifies CSTTSGENDEAFF. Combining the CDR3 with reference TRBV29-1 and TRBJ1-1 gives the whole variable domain SAVISQKPSRDICQRGTSLTIQCQVDSQVTMMFWYRQQPGQSLTLIATANQGSEATYESGFVIDKFPISRPNLTFSTLTVSNMSPEDSSIYLCSTTSGENDEAFFGQGTRLTVV.

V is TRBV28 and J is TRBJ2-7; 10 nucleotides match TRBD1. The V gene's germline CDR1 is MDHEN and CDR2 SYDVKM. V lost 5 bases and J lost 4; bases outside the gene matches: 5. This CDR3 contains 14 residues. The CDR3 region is CASSLRDRGYEQYF. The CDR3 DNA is TGTGCCAGCAGTCTCCGGGACAGGGGATACGAGCAGTACTTC.

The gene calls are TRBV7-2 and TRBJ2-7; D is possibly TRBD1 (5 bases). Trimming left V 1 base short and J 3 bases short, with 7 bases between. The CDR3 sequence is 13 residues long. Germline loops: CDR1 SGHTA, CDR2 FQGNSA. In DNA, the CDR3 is TGTGCCAGCAGCTTAGATAGGGGCTACGAGCAGTACTTC. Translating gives CASSLDRGYEQYF.

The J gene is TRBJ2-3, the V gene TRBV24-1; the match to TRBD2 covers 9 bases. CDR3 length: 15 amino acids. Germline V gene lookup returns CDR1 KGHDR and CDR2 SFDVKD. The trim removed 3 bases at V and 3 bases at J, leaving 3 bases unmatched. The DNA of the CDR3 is TGTGCCACCAGTGATCAGCGGGGGGCTACAGATACGCAGTATTTT. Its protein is CATSDQRGATDTQYF.

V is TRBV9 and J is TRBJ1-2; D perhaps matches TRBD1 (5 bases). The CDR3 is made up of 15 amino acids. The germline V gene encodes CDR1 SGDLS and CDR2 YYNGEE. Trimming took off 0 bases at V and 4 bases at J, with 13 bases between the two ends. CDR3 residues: CASSVAAGWSYGYTF. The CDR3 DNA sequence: TGTGCCAGCAGCGTAGCGGCAGGGTGGAGCTATGGCTACACCTTC.

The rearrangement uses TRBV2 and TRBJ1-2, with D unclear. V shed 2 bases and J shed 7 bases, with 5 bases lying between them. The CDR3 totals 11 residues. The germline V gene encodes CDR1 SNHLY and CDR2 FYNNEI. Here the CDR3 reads CASSESFGYTF. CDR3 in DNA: TGTGCCAGCAGTGAATCTTTTGGCTACACCTTC.

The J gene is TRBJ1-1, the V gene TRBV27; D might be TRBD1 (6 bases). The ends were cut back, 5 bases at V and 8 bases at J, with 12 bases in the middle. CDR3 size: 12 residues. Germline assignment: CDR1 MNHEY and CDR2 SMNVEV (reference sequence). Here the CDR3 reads CASSLTGGEAFF. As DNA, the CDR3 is TGTGCCAGCAGTCTGACAGGCGGAGAAGCTTTCTTT.

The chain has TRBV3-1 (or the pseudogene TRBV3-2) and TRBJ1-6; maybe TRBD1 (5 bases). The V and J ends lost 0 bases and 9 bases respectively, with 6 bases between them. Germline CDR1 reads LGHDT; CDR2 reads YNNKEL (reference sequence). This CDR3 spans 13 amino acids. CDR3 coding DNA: TGTGCCAGCAGCCAAGATGACAGTTCACCCCTCCACTTT. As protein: CASSQDDSSPLHF.

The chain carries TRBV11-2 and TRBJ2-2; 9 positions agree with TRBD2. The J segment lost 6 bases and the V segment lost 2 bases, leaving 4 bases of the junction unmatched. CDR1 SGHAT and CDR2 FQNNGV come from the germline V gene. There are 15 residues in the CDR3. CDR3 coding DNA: TGTGCCAGCAGCTTACAGGGACTAGCTTCCGGGGAGCTGTTTTTT. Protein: CASSLQGLASGELFF.

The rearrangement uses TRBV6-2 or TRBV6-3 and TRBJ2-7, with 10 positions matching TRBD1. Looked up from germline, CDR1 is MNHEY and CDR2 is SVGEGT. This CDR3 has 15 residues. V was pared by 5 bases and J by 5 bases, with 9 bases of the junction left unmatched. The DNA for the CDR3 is TGTGCCAGCAGTCATAGGACAGGGGGTATCCACGAGCAGTACTTC. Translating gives CASSHRTGGIHEQYF.

CDR3 protein: CASSRLGETQYF. CDR3 nucleotides: TGTGCCAGCAGCCGACTTGGGGAGACCCAGTACTTC. V usage is TRBV5-5 and J usage is TRBJ2-5; D unresolved. The CDR3 runs to 12 residues. Trimming stripped 4 bases from V and 5 bases from J, with 9 bases between. CDR1 is SGHKS, CDR2 YYEKEE, per germline (reference sequence).

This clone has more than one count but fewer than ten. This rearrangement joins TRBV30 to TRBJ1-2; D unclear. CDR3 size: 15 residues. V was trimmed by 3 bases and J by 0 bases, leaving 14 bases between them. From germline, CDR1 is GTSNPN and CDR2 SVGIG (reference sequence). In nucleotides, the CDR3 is TGTGCCTGGAGGTCCCCGGGTCCTCCTAACTATGGCTACACCTTC. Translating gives CAWRSPGPPNYGYTF.

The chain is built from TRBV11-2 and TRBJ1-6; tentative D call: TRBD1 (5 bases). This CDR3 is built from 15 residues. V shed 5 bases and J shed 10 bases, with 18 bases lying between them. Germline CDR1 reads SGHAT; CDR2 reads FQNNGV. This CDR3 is CASSTRFPGGSPLHF. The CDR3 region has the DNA TGTGCCAGCAGCACTAGATTCCCCGGGGGATCACCCCTCCACTTT.

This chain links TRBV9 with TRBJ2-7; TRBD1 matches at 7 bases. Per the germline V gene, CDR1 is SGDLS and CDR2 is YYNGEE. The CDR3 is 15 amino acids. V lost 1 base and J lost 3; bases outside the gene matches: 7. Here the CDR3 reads CASSVRGTENYEQYF. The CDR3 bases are TGTGCCAGCAGCGTAAGAGGGACAGAAAACTACGAGCAGTACTTC.

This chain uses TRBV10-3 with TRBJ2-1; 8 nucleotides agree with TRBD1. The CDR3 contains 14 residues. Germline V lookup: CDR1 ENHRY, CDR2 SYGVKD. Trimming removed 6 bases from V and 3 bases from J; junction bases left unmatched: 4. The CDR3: CAIRPGQVYNEQFF. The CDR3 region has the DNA TGTGCCATCAGGCCGGGACAGGTCTACAATGAGCAGTTCTTC.

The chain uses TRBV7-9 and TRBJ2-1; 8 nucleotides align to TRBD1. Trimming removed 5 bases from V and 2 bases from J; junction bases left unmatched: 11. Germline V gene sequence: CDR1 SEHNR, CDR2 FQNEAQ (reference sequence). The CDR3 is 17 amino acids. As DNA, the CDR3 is TGTGCCAGCAGCCCAAGACGGACAGGGCCAACCTACAATGAGCAGTTCTTC. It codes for CASSPRRTGPTYNEQFF.

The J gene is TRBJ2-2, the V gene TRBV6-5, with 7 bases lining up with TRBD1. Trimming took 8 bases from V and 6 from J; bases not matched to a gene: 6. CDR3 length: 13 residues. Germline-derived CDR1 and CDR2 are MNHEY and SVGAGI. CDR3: CASGQAPPGELFF. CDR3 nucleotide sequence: TGTGCCAGCGGACAGGCCCCTCCCGGGGAGCTGTTTTTT.

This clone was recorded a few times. DNA for the CDR3: TGTGCCAGCAAAACAGACCTATCCGGGAACACTGAAGCTTTCTTT. Amino acid sequence: CASKTDLSGNTEAFF. The chain combines TRBV2 with TRBJ1-1; the D is unclear. The germline V gene encodes CDR1 SNHLY and CDR2 FYNNEI. V gave up 7 bases and J gave up 1 base, with 16 bases separating them. CDR3 size: 15 residues. The full variable domain, rest sourced from reference TRBV2 and TRBJ1-1, is EPEVTQTPSHQVTQMGQEVILRCVPISNHLYFYWYRQILGQKVEFLVSFYNNEISEKSEIFDDQFSVERPDGSNFTLKIRSTKLEDSAMYFCASKTDLSGNTEAFFGQGTRLTVV.